This T cell receptor (beta chain) was identified during a study of Graves' ophthalmopathy and Graves' hyperthyroidism. TCR beta CDR3 amplification used RNA transcripts. After a first-round RT-PCR with HTBI primers, a second-round multiplex PCR was run. TCRdb re-called the multiplex PCR reads through MiXCR, storing one row per CDR3 protein. The sample contains a few hundred thousand distinct CDR3 sequences, under 40% of which appear only once. The CDR3 totals 15 residues. Looked up from germline, CDR1 is SEHNR and CDR2 is FQNEAQ (reference sequence). V trimming: 3 bases; J trimming: 2 bases; junction bases outside the gene matches: 4.

This receptor was obtained from an adult man with Graves' hyperthyroidism. The chain has TRBV7-9 and TRBJ1-3; 7 bases line up with TRBD1. Sequenced sample: peripheral blood or thyroid tissue (not recorded which). The CDR3 reads CASSFRDRTGNTIYF. The CDR3 nucleotides read TGTGCCAGCAGCTTCCGGGACAGAACTGGAAACACCATATATTTT.